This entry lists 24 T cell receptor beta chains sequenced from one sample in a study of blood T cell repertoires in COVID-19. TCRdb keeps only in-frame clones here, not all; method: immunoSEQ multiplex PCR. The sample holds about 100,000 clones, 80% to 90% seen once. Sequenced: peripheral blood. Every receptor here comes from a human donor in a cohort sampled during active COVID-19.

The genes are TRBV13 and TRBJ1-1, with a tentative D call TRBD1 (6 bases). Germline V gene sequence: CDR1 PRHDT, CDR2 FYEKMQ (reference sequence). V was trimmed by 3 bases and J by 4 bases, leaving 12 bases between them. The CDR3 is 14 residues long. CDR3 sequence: CASSFQGLGTEAFF. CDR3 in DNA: TGTGCCAGCAGCTTCCAGGGGCTCGGCACTGAAGCTTTCTTT. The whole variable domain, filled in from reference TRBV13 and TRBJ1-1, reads AAGVIQSPRHLIKEKRETATLKCYPIPRHDTVYWYQQGPGQDPQFLISFYEKMQSDKGSIPDRFSAQQFSDYHSELNMSSLELGDSALYFCASSFQGLGTEAFFGQGTRLTVV.

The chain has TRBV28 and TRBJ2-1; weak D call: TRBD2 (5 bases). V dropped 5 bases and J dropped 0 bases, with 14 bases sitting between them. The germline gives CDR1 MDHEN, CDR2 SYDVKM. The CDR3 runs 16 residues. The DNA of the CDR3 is TGTGCCAGCAGTCGTCCTAGCTTTGGCTCCTACAATGAGCAGTTCTTC. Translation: CASSRPSFGSYNEQFF. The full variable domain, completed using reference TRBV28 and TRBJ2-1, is DVKVTQSSRYLVKRTGEKVFLECVQDMDHENMFWYRQDPGLGLRLIYFSYDVKMKEKGDIPEGYSVSREKKERFSLILESASTNQTSMYLCASSRPSFGSYNEQFFGPGTRLTVL.

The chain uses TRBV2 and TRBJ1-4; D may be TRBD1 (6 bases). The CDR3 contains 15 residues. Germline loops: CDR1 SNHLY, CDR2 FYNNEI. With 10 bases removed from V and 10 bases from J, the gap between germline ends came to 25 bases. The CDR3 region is CATGLHRVTDGKLFF. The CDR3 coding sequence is TGTGCCACAGGGCTACACAGGGTGACTGATGGAAAACTGTTTTTT.

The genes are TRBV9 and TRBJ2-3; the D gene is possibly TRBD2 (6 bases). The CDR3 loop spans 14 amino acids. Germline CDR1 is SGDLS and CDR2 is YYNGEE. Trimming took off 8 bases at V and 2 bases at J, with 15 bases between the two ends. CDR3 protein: CASKPGLPTDTQYF. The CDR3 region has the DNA TGTGCCAGTAAACCGGGACTGCCCACAGATACGCAGTATTTT.

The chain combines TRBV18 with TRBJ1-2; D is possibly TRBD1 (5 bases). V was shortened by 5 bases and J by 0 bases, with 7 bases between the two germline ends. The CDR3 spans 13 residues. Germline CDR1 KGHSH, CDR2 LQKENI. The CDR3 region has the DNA TGTGCCAGCTCAGAGACAGCTAACTATGGCTACACCTTC. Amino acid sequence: CASSETANYGYTF.

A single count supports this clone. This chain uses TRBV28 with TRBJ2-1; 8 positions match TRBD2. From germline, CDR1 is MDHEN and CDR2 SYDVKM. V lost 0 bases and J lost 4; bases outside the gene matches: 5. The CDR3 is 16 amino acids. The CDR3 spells CASSLWAGGGYNEQFF. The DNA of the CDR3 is TGTGCCAGCAGTTTATGGGCGGGGGGAGGATACAATGAGCAGTTCTTC.

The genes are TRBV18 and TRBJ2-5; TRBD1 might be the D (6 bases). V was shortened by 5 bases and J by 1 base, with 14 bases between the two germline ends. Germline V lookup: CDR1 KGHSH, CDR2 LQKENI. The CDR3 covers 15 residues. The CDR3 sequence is CASSGGQYPQETQYF. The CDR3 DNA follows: TGTGCCAGCTCAGGCGGACAGTACCCCCAAGAGACCCAGTACTTC. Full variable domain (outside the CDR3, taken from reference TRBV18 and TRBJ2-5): NAGVMQNPRHLVRRRGQEARLRCSPMKGHSHVYWYRQLPEEGLKFMVYLQKENIIDESGMPKERFSAEFPKEGPSILRIQQVVRGDSAAYFCASSGGQYPQETQYFGPGTRLLVL.

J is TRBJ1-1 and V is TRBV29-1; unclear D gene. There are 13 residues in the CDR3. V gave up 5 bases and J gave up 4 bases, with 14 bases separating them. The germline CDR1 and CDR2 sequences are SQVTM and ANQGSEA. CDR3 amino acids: CSVHGLRATEAFF. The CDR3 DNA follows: TGCAGCGTTCACGGGCTGAGGGCCACTGAAGCTTTCTTT.

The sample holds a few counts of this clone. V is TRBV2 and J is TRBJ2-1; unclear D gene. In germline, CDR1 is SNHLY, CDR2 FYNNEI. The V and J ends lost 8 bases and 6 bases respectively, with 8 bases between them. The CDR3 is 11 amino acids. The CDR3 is CASLLLNEQFF. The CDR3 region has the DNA TGTGCCAGCCTTTTACTCAATGAGCAGTTCTTC.

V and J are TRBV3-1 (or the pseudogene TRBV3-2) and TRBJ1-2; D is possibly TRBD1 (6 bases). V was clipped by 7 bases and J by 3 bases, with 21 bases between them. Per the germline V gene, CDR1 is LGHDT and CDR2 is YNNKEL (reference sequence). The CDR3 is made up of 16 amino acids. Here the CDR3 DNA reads TGTGCCAGCAACCCAGGAATTTCAGGGGATTACTATGGCTACACCTTC. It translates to CASNPGISGDYYGYTF.

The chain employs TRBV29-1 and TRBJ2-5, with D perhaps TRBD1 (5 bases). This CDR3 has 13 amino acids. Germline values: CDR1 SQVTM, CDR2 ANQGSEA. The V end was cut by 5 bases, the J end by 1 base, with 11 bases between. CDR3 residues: CSVIGVGQETQYF. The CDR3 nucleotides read TGCAGCGTTATAGGGGTGGGCCAAGAGACCCAGTACTTC.

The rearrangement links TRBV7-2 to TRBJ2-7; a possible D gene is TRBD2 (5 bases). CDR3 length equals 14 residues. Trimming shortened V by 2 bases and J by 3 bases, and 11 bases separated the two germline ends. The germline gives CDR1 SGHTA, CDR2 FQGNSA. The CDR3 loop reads CASSLIPRVYEQYF. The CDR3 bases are TGTGCCAGCAGCTTAATTCCGCGGGTCTACGAGCAGTACTTC.

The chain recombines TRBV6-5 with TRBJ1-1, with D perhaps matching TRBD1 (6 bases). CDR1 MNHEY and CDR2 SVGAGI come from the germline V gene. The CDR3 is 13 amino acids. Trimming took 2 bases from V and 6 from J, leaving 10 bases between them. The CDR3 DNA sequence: TGTGCCAGCAGTTACGGGGCAGGGGCTGAAGCTTTCTTT. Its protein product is CASSYGAGAEAFF.

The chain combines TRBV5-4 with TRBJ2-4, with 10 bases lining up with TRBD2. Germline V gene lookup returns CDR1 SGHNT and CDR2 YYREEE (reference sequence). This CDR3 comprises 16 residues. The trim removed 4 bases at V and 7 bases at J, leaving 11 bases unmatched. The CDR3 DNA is TGTGCCAGCAGCGCCTCTAGCGGGAGTCTTGGGAACATTCAGTACTTC. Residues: CASSASSGSLGNIQYF.

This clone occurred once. The CDR3 coding sequence is TGTGCCAGCAGTCTTTATCGGGACTATACTGGAGCCAAAAACATTCAGTACTTC. Residues: CASSLYRDYTGAKNIQYF. V and J are TRBV28 and TRBJ2-4; TRBD2 agrees at 7 bases. Trimming cost V 5 bases and J 0 bases; bases outside gene matches: 13. CDR3 length: 18 residues. Germline CDR1 MDHEN, CDR2 SYDVKM.

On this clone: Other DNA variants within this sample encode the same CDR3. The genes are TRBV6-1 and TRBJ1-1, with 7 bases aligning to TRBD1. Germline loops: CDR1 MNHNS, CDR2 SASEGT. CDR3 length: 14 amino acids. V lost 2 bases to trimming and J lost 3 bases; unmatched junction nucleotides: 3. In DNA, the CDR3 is TGTGCCAGCAGTGAAAACAGGGGATACACTGAAGCTTTCTTT. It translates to CASSENRGYTEAFF.

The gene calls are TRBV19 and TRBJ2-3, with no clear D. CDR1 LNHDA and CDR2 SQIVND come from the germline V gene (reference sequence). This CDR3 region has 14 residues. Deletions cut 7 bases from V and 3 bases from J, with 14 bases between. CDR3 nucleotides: TGTGCCAGTACCCCCCTTTCAGGAACAGATACGCAGTATTTT. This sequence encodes CASTPLSGTDTQYF.

In DNA, the CDR3 is TGTGCCAGTAGTCCTCTACAGGGGATTAGCACTGAAGCTTTCTTT. Its translation: CASSPLQGISTEAFF. The chain employs TRBV19 and TRBJ1-1; TRBD1 matches 7 bases. Germline CDR1 reads LNHDA; CDR2 reads SQIVND (reference sequence). This CDR3 spans 15 amino acids. The junction had 10 bases not matched to a gene; V was cut back by 5 bases and J by 4 bases.

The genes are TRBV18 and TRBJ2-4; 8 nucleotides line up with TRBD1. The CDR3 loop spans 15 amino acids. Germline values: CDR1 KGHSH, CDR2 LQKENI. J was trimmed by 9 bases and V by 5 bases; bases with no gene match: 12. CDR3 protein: CASSATGGTQGIQYF. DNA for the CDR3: TGTGCCAGCTCAGCTACAGGGGGAACCCAAGGCATTCAGTACTTC.

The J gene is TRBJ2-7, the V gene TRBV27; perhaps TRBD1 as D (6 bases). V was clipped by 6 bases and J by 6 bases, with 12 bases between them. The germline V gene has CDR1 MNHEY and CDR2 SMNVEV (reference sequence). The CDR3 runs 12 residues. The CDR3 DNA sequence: TGTGCCAGCAGCCGAACAGGGAGCGAGCAGTACTTC. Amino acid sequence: CASSRTGSEQYF.

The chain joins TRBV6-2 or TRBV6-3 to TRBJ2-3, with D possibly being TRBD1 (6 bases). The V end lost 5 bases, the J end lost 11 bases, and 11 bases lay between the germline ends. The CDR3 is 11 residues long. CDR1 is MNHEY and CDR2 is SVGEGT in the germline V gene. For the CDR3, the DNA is TGTGCCAGCAGTCCCTGGACAGAGCAGTATTTT. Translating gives CASSPWTEQYF.

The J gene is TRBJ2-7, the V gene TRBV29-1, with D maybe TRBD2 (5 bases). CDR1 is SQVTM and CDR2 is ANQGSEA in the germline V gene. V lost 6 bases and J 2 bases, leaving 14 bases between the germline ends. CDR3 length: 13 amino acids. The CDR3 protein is CSVRGPVAYEQYF. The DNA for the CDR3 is TGCAGCGTCCGCGGGCCGGTGGCCTACGAGCAGTACTTC.

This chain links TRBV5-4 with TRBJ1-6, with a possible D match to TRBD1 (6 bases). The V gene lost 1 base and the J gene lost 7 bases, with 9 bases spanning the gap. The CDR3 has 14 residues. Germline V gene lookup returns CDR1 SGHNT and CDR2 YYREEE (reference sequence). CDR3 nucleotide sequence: TGTGCCAGCAGCTTGAGGGACAAAAATTCACCCCTCCACTTT. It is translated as CASSLRDKNSPLHF.

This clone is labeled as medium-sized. The CDR3 reads CASRDSGGRPDTQYF. CDR3 nucleotides: TGTGCCAGCAGAGATAGCGGGGGGCGTCCAGATACGCAGTATTTT. The V call is TRBV6-5, the J call TRBJ2-3, with TRBD2 identical over 10 bases. Germline CDR1 MNHEY, CDR2 SVGAGI. The CDR3 covers 15 residues. V was clipped by 6 bases and J by 4 bases; unmatched bases: 7.